Reported below is one TCR beta chain. V lost 4 bases and J 3 bases, leaving 9 bases between the germline ends. This CDR3 comprises 14 residues. The germline V gene encodes CDR1 MNHEY and CDR2 SMNVEV (reference sequence). The record originates from a study of blood T cell repertoires in COVID-19. In the original processing: Reference gene primer amplification gave estimated nucleated cell counts. Using immunoSEQ multiplex PCR, the repertoire was profiled, and TCRdb retains in-frame clones only, with some absent. V and J calls and clone size are those listed in that table; D and trimming were worked out from the DNA. This table has about 380,000 clones, around 91% appearing once.

This receptor was obtained from a young man with active or convalescent COVID-19. Sequenced input: peripheral blood. V is TRBV27 and J is TRBJ1-4; a weak D match, TRBD1 (6 bases). The CDR3 sequence is CASSSQGPNEKLFF. CDR3 sequence (DNA): TGTGCCAGCAGTTCCCAGGGGCCTAATGAAAAACTGTTTTTT.